This passage covers 12 T cell receptor beta chains from one sample sequenced in a study of cytomegalovirus exposure and HLA in healthy donors. In the PCR, 60 Vbeta and 13 Jbeta primers were used. The assay was immunoSEQ multiplex PCR, and TCRdb's table has in-frame clones only and misses some. Of under 150,000 clones listed, about four fifths are singletons. The sequenced sample was PBMCs. These TCRs come from a woman aged 40 to 50 in good health and CMV-seropositive.

J is TRBJ1-1 and V is TRBV27, with D possibly TRBD1 on 5 matching bases. Trimming took 3 bases from V and 1 from J, leaving 9 bases between them. Germline values: CDR1 MNHEY, CDR2 SMNVEV (reference sequence). The CDR3 has 14 amino acids. The CDR3 reads CASSLNRPNTEAFF. CDR3 DNA sequence: TGTGCCAGCAGTTTGAACAGGCCGAACACTGAAGCTTTCTTT.

The table lists this clone with a count of one. The chain couples TRBV7-9 to TRBJ1-5, with D unresolved. This CDR3 comprises 16 residues. V was clipped by 1 base and J by 4 bases, with 14 bases between them. Germline V lookup: CDR1 SEHNR, CDR2 FQNEAQ (reference sequence). The CDR3 nucleotides read TGTGCCAGCAGCTTAGGGATTGGCGGGTTAAATCAGCCCCAGCATTTT. Amino acids: CASSLGIGGLNQPQHF. Variable domain in full (rest from reference TRBV7-9 and TRBJ1-5): DTGVSQNPRHKITKRGQNVTFRCDPISEHNRLYWYRQTLGQGPEFLTYFQNEAQLEKSRLLSDRFSAERPKGSFSTLEIQRTEQGDSAMYLCASSLGIGGLNQPQHFGDGTRLSIL.

The CDR3 coding sequence is TGTGCCTGGAGCCCAGGGTTCTACAATGAGCAGTTCTTC. Amino acids: CAWSPGFYNEQFF. The chain uses TRBV30 and TRBJ2-1; weak D call: TRBD1 (5 bases). This CDR3 has 13 amino acids. V was cut by 3 bases and J by 3 bases, with 9 bases left in between. Per the germline V gene, CDR1 is GTSNPN and CDR2 is SVGIG (reference sequence).

V gene TRBV25-1 combines with J gene TRBJ2-5, with D possibly matching TRBD2 (7 bases). Germline CDR1 is MGHDK and CDR2 is SYGVNS. This CDR3 region has 15 residues. Trimming stripped 5 bases from V and 0 bases from J, with 13 bases between. In DNA, the CDR3 is TGTGCCAGCAGTTGGGAGGGGGGAGACCAAGAGACCCAGTACTTC. Its translation: CASSWEGGDQETQYF.

This rearrangement joins TRBV5-4 to TRBJ1-2; perhaps TRBD1 as D (5 bases). The CDR3 runs 15 residues. Trimming stripped 0 bases from V and 6 bases from J, with 15 bases between. Per the germline V gene, CDR1 is SGHNT and CDR2 is YYREEE (reference sequence). In DNA, the CDR3 is TGTGCCAGCAGCTTGGCGGGACTCCGAGACGATGGCTACACCTTC. This gives the protein CASSLAGLRDDGYTF.

This clone was counted between two and nine times. The chain carries TRBV4-1 and TRBJ1-1, with D perhaps TRBD1 (6 bases). CDR1 MGHRA and CDR2 YSYEKL come from the germline V gene. V was trimmed by 1 base and J by 5 bases, leaving 11 bases between them. This CDR3 is 14 amino acids long. CDR3 in amino acids: CASSQVGQGTEAFF. CDR3 nucleotide sequence: TGCGCCAGCAGCCAAGTAGGTCAGGGGACTGAAGCTTTCTTT.

This sequence joins TRBV6-1 and TRBJ2-5; 9 nucleotides agree with TRBD2. Germline lookup yields CDR1 MNHNS and CDR2 SASEGT. The CDR3 has 15 amino acids. J gave up 5 bases and V 5 bases, and 9 bases lay outside the gene matches. The CDR3 reads CASSQVAGAGETQYF. The CDR3, as DNA: TGTGCCAGCAGTCAAGTAGCGGGAGCGGGGGAGACCCAGTACTTC.

In its sample, this clone was seen a few times. This chain connects TRBV2 to TRBJ1-6; D may be TRBD1 (6 bases). The CDR3 spans 12 residues. Between the trimmed V and J ends, which lost 4 bases and 9 bases, there was a span of 7 bases. From germline, CDR1 is SNHLY and CDR2 FYNNEI. This CDR3 reads CASSADSSPLHF. In DNA, the CDR3 is TGTGCCAGCAGTGCGGACAGTTCACCCCTCCACTTT.

V is TRBV25-1 and J is TRBJ2-5; weak D call: TRBD1 (6 bases). Germline-derived CDR1 and CDR2 are MGHDK and SYGVNS. V was cut by 3 bases and J by 0 bases, with 8 bases left in between. The CDR3 has 14 residues. For the CDR3, the DNA is TGTGCCAGCAGTGATAGGGGGTACCAAGAGACCCAGTACTTC. Amino acids: CASSDRGYQETQYF.

This chain links TRBV7-8 with TRBJ2-7; D is possibly TRBD1 (7 bases). V was clipped by 2 bases and J by 0 bases, with 11 bases between them. CDR1 is SGHVS and CDR2 is FQNEAQ in the germline V gene. This CDR3 is 15 amino acids long. The CDR3 region is CASSLLRGVSYEQYF. The CDR3, as DNA: TGTGCCAGCAGCTTACTCAGGGGGGTCTCCTACGAGCAGTACTTC.

This chain connects TRBV29-1 to TRBJ1-1; D remains unclear. CDR3 length: 13 amino acids. The V gene's germline CDR1 is SQVTM and CDR2 ANQGSEA. Trimming shortened V by 7 bases and J by 0 bases, and 12 bases separated the two germline ends. For the CDR3, the DNA is TGCAGCGCCAAGAGAGAAATGAACACTGAAGCTTTCTTT. This translates into CSAKREMNTEAFF.

The V and J genes are TRBV6-5 and TRBJ1-2; D is ambiguous. The CDR3 length is 15 residues. With 0 bases removed from V and 6 bases from J, the gap between germline ends came to 14 bases. Germline V gene data show CDR1 as MNHEY and CDR2 as SVGAGI. The CDR3 DNA reads TGTGCCAGCAGTTACTCGGGCAGTCCTCCCCATGGCTACACCTTC. Protein product: CASSYSGSPPHGYTF.